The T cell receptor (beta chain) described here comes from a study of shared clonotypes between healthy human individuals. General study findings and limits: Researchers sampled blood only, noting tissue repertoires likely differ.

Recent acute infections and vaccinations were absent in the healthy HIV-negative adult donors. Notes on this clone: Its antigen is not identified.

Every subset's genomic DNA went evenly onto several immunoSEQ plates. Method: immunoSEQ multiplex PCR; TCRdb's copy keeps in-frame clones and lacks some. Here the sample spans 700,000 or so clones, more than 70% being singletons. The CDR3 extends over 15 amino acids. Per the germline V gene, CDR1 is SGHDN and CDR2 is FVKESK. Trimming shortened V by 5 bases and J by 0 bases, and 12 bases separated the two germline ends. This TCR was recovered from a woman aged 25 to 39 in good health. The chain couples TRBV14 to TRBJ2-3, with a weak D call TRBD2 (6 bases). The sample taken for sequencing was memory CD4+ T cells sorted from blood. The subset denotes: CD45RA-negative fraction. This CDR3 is CASSTISGSTDTQYF. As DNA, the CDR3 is TGTGCCAGCAGCACTATTAGCGGAAGCACAGATACGCAGTATTTT.